This TCR beta chain is from a study of T-cell memory formation after mild COVID-19. Study results and caveats: Some responding clones appeared in pre-infection memory, suggesting cross-reactive memory joined. CD4/CD8 balance characterized clones contracting day 15 to 85, and CD4+ skew characterized later expanders. Contracting clones localized mainly to CM and EM when CD4+ and mainly to EMRA when CD8+.

There are a few counts of this clonotype. The antigen is undetermined. CDR3 size: 13 residues. V gave up 3 bases and J gave up 5 bases, with 7 bases separating them. The germline gives CDR1 KGHDR, CDR2 SFDVKD. Amplification by 5'RACE using constant-segment primers produced TCR alpha and TCR beta cDNA libraries that carried sample barcodes and UMIs. TCRdb itself ran the 5' RACE reads through MiXCR, one entry per CDR3 protein. Altogether some 130,000 distinct CDR3 sequences are present, about 16% being singletons, with the ten largest covering approximately 15%. The receptor was derived from an adult woman who had mild COVID-19 (a few samples of this study predate the infection). Cell type and time point are not known. This chain connects TRBV24-1 to TRBJ1-5; perhaps TRBD1 as D (6 bases). Material: PBMCs or a T cell subset sorted from them (not recorded which). This chain's CDR3 is CATSDRGHQPQHF. The DNA for the CDR3 is TGTGCCACCAGTGATCGGGGGCATCAGCCCCAGCATTTT.